The 31 T cell receptor beta chains below all came from one sample that was sequenced in a study of T cells in Graves' hyperthyroidism and ophthalmopathy. It was RNA transcripts that yielded the amplified TCR beta CDR3 regions. HTBI primers were the set used in a first-round RT-PCR of the TCR CDR3. In TCRdb, the multiplex PCR reads were re-called with MiXCR into one record per CDR3 protein. The table lists around 540,000 distinct CDR3 sequences, roughly 46% of them singletons, with 6.5% to 9% in the top ten. The specimen sequenced was peripheral blood or thyroid tissue (not recorded which). These receptors were obtained from a woman under 30 with Graves' hyperthyroidism.

This sequence joins TRBV25-1 and TRBJ1-5; 11 nucleotides agree with TRBD1. Germline V gene lookup returns CDR1 MGHDK and CDR2 SYGVNS. V lost 6 bases to trimming and J lost 8 bases; unmatched junction nucleotides: 9. The CDR3 has 15 amino acids. The CDR3 DNA is TGTGCCAGCAGCTCAGGACAGGGGGCAAAGGAGCCCCAGCATTTT. It specifies CASSSGQGAKEPQHF.

The chain carries TRBV5-1 and TRBJ1-1, with a possible D match to TRBD1 (5 bases). The germline CDR1 and CDR2 sequences are SGHRS and YFSETQ. This CDR3 region has 15 residues. V was pared by 4 bases and J by 0 bases, with 13 bases between. Here the CDR3 DNA reads TGCGCCAGCAGCCCTCAGGGACTTTTGAACACTGAAGCTTTCTTT. Translating gives CASSPQGLLNTEAFF. The entire variable domain, with the rest obtained from reference TRBV5-1 and TRBJ1-1, is as follows: KAGVTQTPRYLIKTRGQQVTLSCSPISGHRSVSWYQQTPGQGLQFLFEYFSETQRNKGNFPGRFSGRQFSNSRSEMNVSTLELGDSALYLCASSPQGLLNTEAFFGQGTRLTVV.

The chain has TRBV7-3 and TRBJ2-2; 9 nucleotides agree with TRBD2. The trim removed 1 base at V and 4 bases at J, leaving 4 bases unmatched. This CDR3 comprises 16 residues. The V gene's germline CDR1 is SGHTA and CDR2 FQGTGA. The CDR3: CASSLIAGVGTGELFF. CDR3 nucleotides: TGTGCCAGCAGCTTAATAGCGGGAGTGGGCACCGGGGAGCTGTTTTTT.

This clonotype has just a few counts. The chain's CDR3 is CASSYLGTQYF. The CDR3 nucleotides are TGTGCCAGCAGTTACCTCGGGACCCAGTACTTC. The chain has TRBV6-5 and TRBJ2-5; D is unclear. V dropped 2 bases and J dropped 7 bases, with 5 bases sitting between them. This CDR3 is built from 11 residues. The germline V gene encodes CDR1 MNHEY and CDR2 SVGAGI.

A remark on this clonotype: A read error may account for a junction end that differs from germline. The J gene is TRBJ2-7, the V gene TRBV6-5; 12 bases line up with TRBD2. CDR1 is MNHEY, CDR2 SVGAGI, per germline. CDR3 length equals 15 residues. The CDR3 nucleotides are TGTGCCATCAGTTACCGCTTGGGACTAGCGGGCGAGCAGTACTTC. Its translation is CAISYRLGLAGEQYF.

To note about this clonotype: The germline gene is not matched at one end of the junction; a read error may be the cause. This chain links TRBV10-3 with TRBJ2-7; TRBD1 matches 11 bases. Germline V CDR1 and CDR2: ENHRY, SYGVKD. The CDR3 runs 15 residues. CDR3 region: CASSYDGQGAIEQYF. The CDR3 nucleotides read TGTGCCAGCAGTTACGACGGACAGGGGGCGATCGAGCAGTACTTC.

The V and J genes are TRBV5-1 and TRBJ2-6, with TRBD1 matching over 7 bases. Trimming took 5 bases from V and 2 from J; bases not matched to a gene: 7. This CDR3 is 16 amino acids long. Germline V lookup: CDR1 SGHRS, CDR2 YFSETQ. The CDR3 DNA follows: TGCGCCAGCAGTAGACAGGGACCTACTGGGGCCAACGTCCTGACTTTC. It translates to CASSRQGPTGANVLTF.

J is TRBJ2-3 and V is TRBV7-6; no reliable D call. CDR3 length: 15 amino acids. Germline-derived CDR1 and CDR2 are SGHVS and FNYEAQ. Trimming took 3 bases from V and 1 from J, leaving 11 bases between them. CDR3 coding DNA: TGTGCCAGCAGCTTTCTCACCCGGGGCACAGATACGCAGTATTTT. Amino acids: CASSFLTRGTDTQYF.

The J gene is TRBJ1-3, the V gene TRBV7-9; 7 bases match TRBD1. V trimming: 2 bases; J trimming: 0 bases; junction bases outside the gene matches: 4. Germline V gives CDR1 SEHNR, CDR2 FQNEAQ (reference sequence). This CDR3 spans 16 amino acids. The CDR3 coding sequence is TGTGCCAGCAGCTTATTGACAGGGACCTCTGGAAACACCATATATTTT. Amino acid sequence: CASSLLTGTSGNTIYF.

The chain employs TRBV7-9 and TRBJ2-7; D gene ambiguous. Between the trimmed V and J ends, which lost 3 bases and 9 bases, there was a span of 9 bases. The CDR3 is made up of 11 amino acids. CDR1 is SEHNR and CDR2 is FQNEAQ in the germline V gene (reference sequence). CDR3 sequence reads: CASSFQAVQYF. In nucleotides, the CDR3 is TGTGCCAGCAGCTTCCAGGCGGTGCAGTACTTC.

A word on this clonotype: This may arise from a read error, as a much more abundant clone is one base away. The chain carries TRBV19 and TRBJ1-2; D call uncertain. Germline CDR1 is LNHDA and CDR2 is SQIVND (reference sequence). This CDR3 region has 11 residues. Trimming cost V 7 bases and J 7 bases, with 10 bases left between them. The CDR3 protein is CASKRPGGYTF. CDR3 nucleotides: TGTGCCAGTAAACGGCCAGGTGGCTACACCTTC.

This clonotype was observed many times. The chain is built from TRBV10-1 and TRBJ2-5, with D tentatively TRBD2 (5 bases). Germline CDR1 and CDR2: WNHNN and SYGVQD (reference sequence). The CDR3 runs to 14 residues. The V gene lost 0 bases and the J gene lost 5 bases, with 10 bases spanning the gap. CDR3 sequence: CASSESAAGETQYF. For the CDR3, the DNA is TGCGCCAGCAGTGAGTCAGCGGCTGGGGAGACCCAGTACTTC.

CDR3 protein: CASSAQGGQQETQYF. The DNA for the CDR3 is TGTGCCAGCAGTGCCCAGGGGGGGCAGCAAGAGACCCAGTACTTC. This chain links TRBV25-1 with TRBJ2-5; TRBD1 or TRBD2 may be the D gene (7 bases each). The CDR3 has 15 amino acids. The germline V gene has CDR1 MGHDK and CDR2 SYGVNS. Trimming removed 4 bases from V and 2 bases from J, with 14 bases in between.

The chain links TRBV5-6 to TRBJ1-2, with 8 positions matching TRBD1. Germline assignment: CDR1 SGHDT and CDR2 YYEEEE. CDR3 size: 14 residues. V trimming: 1 base; J trimming: 8 bases; junction bases outside the gene matches: 7. The CDR3 loop reads CASSLWVTGDGYTF. Written as DNA, the CDR3 is TGTGCCAGCAGCTTGTGGGTGACAGGGGACGGCTACACCTTC. Variable domain in full (rest from reference TRBV5-6 and TRBJ1-2): DAGVTQSPTHLIKTRGQQVTLRCSPKSGHDTVSWYQQALGQGPQFIFQYYEEEERQRGNFPDRFSGHQFPNYSSELNVNALLLGDSALYLCASSLWVTGDGYTFGSGTRLTVV.

This clonotype occurred many times. The chain links TRBV10-3 to TRBJ1-1; D call uncertain. The germline V gene encodes CDR1 ENHRY and CDR2 SYGVKD. This CDR3 is built from 15 residues. Trimming pared 0 bases from V and 5 bases from J, leaving 13 bases between. Here the CDR3 DNA reads TGTGCCATCAGTGAGTCAGGAGCGGGCCGAACTGAAGCTTTCTTT. Translating it yields CAISESGAGRTEAFF.

This clonotype occurred many times. The CDR3 DNA reads as TGCAGCGTTGACCCAGGGTCGGGCGGCTACACCTTC. Its translation: CSVDPGSGGYTF. The chain combines TRBV29-1 with TRBJ1-2, with D possibly matching TRBD1 (5 bases). This CDR3 has 12 amino acids. Germline CDR1 reads SQVTM; CDR2 reads ANQGSEA. Trimming stripped 3 bases from V and 8 bases from J, with 13 bases between.

For this clonotype: The conserved phenylalanine or tryptophan normally closing the CDR3 is absent here, so this likely arose from a read error. The chain links TRBV15 to TRBJ2-5; 10 bases agree with TRBD2. This CDR3 has 16 residues. Trimming removed 4 bases from V and 2 bases from J; junction bases left unmatched: 7. The germline CDR1 and CDR2 sequences are LNHNV and YYDKDF (reference sequence). The CDR3 coding sequence is TGTGCCACCAGCACCCTAGCGGGGGAGGGGCAAGAGACCCAGTACCTC. Translation gives CATSTLAGEGQETQYL.

The chain recombines TRBV7-9 with TRBJ2-7; D is uncertain. This CDR3 is 13 amino acids long. The germline V gene has CDR1 SEHNR and CDR2 FQNEAQ (reference sequence). Trimming shortened V by 1 base and J by 3 bases, and 7 bases separated the two germline ends. The CDR3 DNA reads TGTGCCAGCAGCTTAGGACTCCTCTACGAGCAGTACTTC. It yields the protein CASSLGLLYEQYF.

The chain has TRBV29-1 and TRBJ1-1, with D unclear. CDR3 length: 13 amino acids. The V and J ends lost 4 bases and 0 bases respectively, with 9 bases between them. The germline CDR1 and CDR2 sequences are SQVTM and ANQGSEA. The CDR3 loop is CSVGAGMNTEAFF. CDR3 nucleotide sequence: TGCAGCGTTGGGGCGGGCATGAACACTGAAGCTTTCTTT.

This chain connects TRBV25-1 to TRBJ1-2, with D possibly matching TRBD1 (5 bases). The CDR3 is made up of 11 amino acids. The germline V gene encodes CDR1 MGHDK and CDR2 SYGVNS. Trimming took 11 bases from V and 0 from J, leaving 7 bases between them. CDR3 sequence (DNA): TGTGCCGCAGGGTCTAACTATGGCTACACCTTC. As protein: CAAGSNYGYTF.

The J gene is TRBJ2-5, the V gene TRBV29-1; TRBD1 aligns across 8 bases. Germline CDR1 and CDR2: SQVTM and ANQGSEA. The V gene end was trimmed by 6 bases and the J gene end by 4 bases; junction bases not matched to a gene: 13. This CDR3 comprises 15 residues. The CDR3 region is CSVLLPQGARETQYF. The CDR3 region has the DNA TGCAGCGTGCTTCTACCGCAGGGGGCAAGAGAGACCCAGTACTTC.

This clonotype came up a few times. The J gene is TRBJ2-7, the V gene TRBV29-1; D is perhaps TRBD1 (6 bases). Germline loops: CDR1 SQVTM, CDR2 ANQGSEA. CDR3 length: 14 residues. V was trimmed by 1 base and J by 1 base, leaving 11 bases between them. Here the CDR3 reads CSVEGPDSSYEQYF. DNA for the CDR3: TGCAGCGTTGAAGGTCCGGACAGTTCCTACGAGCAGTACTTC.

This chain uses TRBV29-1 with TRBJ1-2, with TRBD1 as a possible D gene (5 bases). V was shortened by 4 bases and J by 3 bases, with 9 bases between the two germline ends. CDR3 length: 12 amino acids. CDR1 is SQVTM, CDR2 ANQGSEA, per germline. In nucleotides, the CDR3 is TGCAGCGTTGTGGGAGGGGACTATGGCTACACCTTC. The encoded protein is CSVVGGDYGYTF. Combining the CDR3 with reference TRBV29-1 and TRBJ1-2 gives the whole variable domain SAVISQKPSRDICQRGTSLTIQCQVDSQVTMMFWYRQQPGQSLTLIATANQGSEATYESGFVIDKFPISRPNLTFSTLTVSNMSPEDSSIYLCSVVGGDYGYTFGSGTRLTVV.

At least ten counts were recorded for this clonotype. The V gene is TRBV15, the J gene TRBJ1-2, with D maybe TRBD1 (5 bases). The ends were cut back, 5 bases at V and 4 bases at J, with 11 bases in the middle. Germline-derived CDR1 and CDR2 are LNHNV and YYDKDF (reference sequence). The CDR3 is made up of 13 amino acids. The CDR3, as DNA: TGTGCCACCAGCCTTGGGGGGGGCTATGGCTACACCTTC. As protein: CATSLGGGYGYTF.

This clonotype was counted between two and nine times. The junction and the germline gene differ at one end; a read error may be behind it. The V call is TRBV10-1, the J call TRBJ1-1; TRBD1 agrees at 12 bases. CDR1 is WNHNN and CDR2 is SYGVQD in the germline V gene (reference sequence). This CDR3 spans 16 amino acids. The CDR3 DNA sequence: TGCGCCGGCAGTGAGTCTTGGGACAGGGGGCCCACTGAAGCTTTCTTT. Translating gives CAGSESWDRGPTEAFF.

The genes are TRBV14 and TRBJ2-3; D perhaps matches TRBD1 (5 bases). The CDR3 totals 16 residues. V lost 2 bases, J lost 8 bases, and 20 bases lay in between. CDR1 SGHDN and CDR2 FVKESK come from the germline V gene. As DNA, the CDR3 is TGTGCCAGCAGCCAACCCCAAAGAACAGGATTGCGTACGCAGTATTTT. Its protein is CASSQPQRTGLRTQYF. The complete variable domain, with remaining parts taken from reference TRBV14 and TRBJ2-3, reads EAGVTQFPSHSVIEKGQTVTLRCDPISGHDNLYWYRRVMGKEIKFLLHFVKESKQDESGMPNNRFLAERTGGTYSTLKVQPAELEDSGVYFCASSQPQRTGLRTQYFGPGTRLTVL.

The chain carries TRBV9 and TRBJ1-6; D unresolved. The CDR3 is made up of 14 amino acids. Germline V CDR1 and CDR2: SGDLS, YYNGEE. Trimming cost V 1 base and J 10 bases, with 12 bases left between them. The CDR3 nucleotides read TGTGCCAGCAGCGTAAGGGAGGGCTACTCACCCCTCCACTTT. Protein product: CASSVREGYSPLHF.

The sample holds a few counts of this clonotype. V is TRBV2 and J is TRBJ1-2, with TRBD1 matching over 10 bases. Germline-derived CDR1 and CDR2 are SNHLY and FYNNEI. V shed 5 bases and J 1 base; nucleotides not matched to a gene: 4. This CDR3 comprises 15 residues. The CDR3 here is CASSTGQGINYGYTF. CDR3 nucleotide sequence: TGTGCCAGCAGTACGGGACAGGGGATTAACTATGGCTACACCTTC.

This clonotype was observed a handful of times. J is TRBJ1-1 and V is TRBV7-2, with no clear D. The germline V gene encodes CDR1 SGHTA and CDR2 FQGNSA. Trimming removed 5 bases at V and 9 bases at J, with 19 bases between. The CDR3 is 14 amino acids. In nucleotides, the CDR3 is TGTGCCAGCAGCCAAGACTCGGGCAGGCCGAAAGCTTTCTTT. Translating gives CASSQDSGRPKAFF.

Only one count was recorded for this clonotype. The chain uses TRBV7-6 and TRBJ2-5, with TRBD2 matching 12 bases. The CDR3 is made up of 15 amino acids. V lost 6 bases and J lost 5; bases outside the gene matches: 7. Germline-derived CDR1 and CDR2 are SGHVS and FNYEAQ. CDR3 residues: CASSVGLAGSETQYF. Here the CDR3 DNA reads TGTGCCAGCAGTGTTGGACTAGCGGGATCCGAGACCCAGTACTTC. The whole variable domain, filled in from reference TRBV7-6 and TRBJ2-5, reads GAGVSQSPRYKVTKRGQDVALRCDPISGHVSLYWYRQALGQGPEFLTYFNYEAQQDKSGLPNDRFSAERPEGSISTLTIQRTEQRDSAMYRCASSVGLAGSETQYFGPGTRLLVL.

The chain is built from TRBV20-1 and TRBJ1-1, with D possibly being TRBD1 (6 bases). Trimming removed 4 bases at V and 0 bases at J, with 15 bases between. The CDR3 has 15 amino acids. Germline CDR1 is DFQATT and CDR2 is SNEGSKA (reference sequence). CDR3 coding DNA: TGCAGTGCTAACCCGTCAGGGGCGATGAACACTGAAGCTTTCTTT. Residues: CSANPSGAMNTEAFF.